This note documents a single T cell receptor (beta chain) sequence. Its antigen is currently unknown. The data belong to a study of T cell responses to AZD1222 COVID-19 vaccine. Overall study findings and caveats: With dominance at 160-218 and 743-854, vaccine-associated CD4 TCRs spanned spike. Repertoires were obtained solely post-peak T cell response.

V lost 6 bases and J lost 12, with 21 bases in between. CDR1 SGHTA and CDR2 FQGTGA come from the germline V gene. The CDR3 totals 14 residues. Clones were read by immunoSEQ multiplex PCR, and TCRdb kept only the in-frame ones, dropping some. The repertoire holds under 85,000 clones, with roughly 87% as singletons. J is TRBJ2-1 and V is TRBV7-3; D gene unclear. The sequences come from peripheral blood, collected on day 0 of AZD1222 vaccination. The receptor was derived from an adult in good health. The CDR3 DNA is TGTGCCAGCAGTCCTAACTTGGACCGTTCTCCGCAGTTCTTC. Translation gives CASSPNLDRSPQFF.